A single sample gave rise to the 8 T cell receptor beta chains below, sequenced in a study of CD8 T cells in ankylosing spondylitis. Study results and limitations: A motif of 7 to 9 highly homologous TCR beta variants was seen as apparently characteristic of ankylosing spondylitis blood.

One entry per CDR3 protein, called by TCRdb with MiXCR from the 5' RACE reads. There are about 750,000 distinct CDR3 sequences in the sample; 15% to 20% occur only once, and under 20% lies in the top ten. Their specific antigens are unknown. Sequencing input: blood, either unsorted or a sorted T cell fraction (not recorded which). The receptors derive from a male donor with ankylosing spondylitis.

This chain joins TRBV9 and TRBJ2-1, with D uncertain. This CDR3 region has 14 residues. Germline V CDR1 and CDR2: SGDLS, YYNGEE. V lost 0 bases and J 3 bases, leaving 7 bases between the germline ends. The CDR3 loop reads CASSVAAIYNEQFF. The CDR3 nucleotides read TGTGCCAGCAGCGTAGCGGCAATCTACAATGAGCAGTTCTTC.

Concerning this clonotype: The junction does not match germline at one end; this may be a read error. This sequence joins TRBV5-1 and TRBJ1-1; no clear D gene. In germline, CDR1 is SGHRS, CDR2 YFSETQ. The CDR3 contains 13 residues. The CDR3 loop reads CASSLDGETEAFF. As DNA, the CDR3 is TGTGCCAGCAGCTTAGACGGGGAGACTGAAGCTTTCTTT. The full variable domain, in which reference TRBV5-1 and TRBJ1-1 provide the parts outside the CDR3, is KAGVTQTPRYLIKTRGQQVTLSCSPISGHRSVSWYQQTPGQGLQFLFEYFSETQRNKGNFPGRFSGRQFSNSRSEMNVSTLELGDSALYLCASSLDGETEAFFGQGTRLTVV.

This clonotype was detected a few times. The chain couples TRBV2 to TRBJ2-3, with TRBD2 matching over 9 bases. This CDR3 region has 15 residues. The germline gives CDR1 SNHLY, CDR2 FYNNEI. V was pared by 8 bases and J by 0 bases, with 6 bases of the junction left unmatched. CDR3 protein: CASGVSGGSTDTQYF. CDR3 DNA: TGTGCCAGCGGGGTGAGCGGGGGGAGCACAGATACGCAGTATTTT.

The J gene is TRBJ2-1, the V gene TRBV29-1; a possible D gene is TRBD2 (6 bases). V was cut by 7 bases and J by 7 bases, with 17 bases left in between. Per germline, CDR1 SQVTM and CDR2 ANQGSEA. CDR3 length equals 13 residues. CDR3: CSGQRAGTNEQFF. In DNA form, the CDR3 reads TGCAGCGGACAGCGGGCGGGTACTAATGAGCAGTTCTTC.

This clonotype came up a few times. V gene TRBV25-1 combines with J gene TRBJ2-7, with 7 bases lining up with TRBD1. This CDR3 is 18 amino acids long. J gave up 1 base and V 4 bases, and 16 bases lay outside the gene matches. The germline gives CDR1 MGHDK, CDR2 SYGVNS. The CDR3 protein is CASSGARGIQDRSYEQYF. The CDR3 DNA follows: TGTGCCAGCAGTGGGGCAAGGGGTATACAGGACAGGTCCTACGAGCAGTACTTC.

This rearrangement joins TRBV20-1 to TRBJ2-1, with TRBD2 matching 12 bases. In germline, CDR1 is DFQATT, CDR2 SNEGSKA (reference sequence). This CDR3 is built from 16 residues. Losses at the gene ends were 1 base for V and 2 bases for J; bases not matched to a gene: 3. CDR3 residues: CSARGTSGAAYNEQFF. In DNA, the CDR3 is TGCAGTGCTAGAGGGACTAGCGGGGCCGCCTACAATGAGCAGTTCTTC.

J is TRBJ2-1 and V is TRBV7-9; D call uncertain. CDR3 length equals 15 residues. The V and J ends lost 1 base and 8 bases respectively, with 15 bases between them. Germline V lookup: CDR1 SEHNR, CDR2 FQNEAQ (reference sequence). CDR3 residues: CASSLEGLGRDEQFF. CDR3 sequence (DNA): TGTGCCAGCAGCTTAGAGGGCCTAGGTAGAGATGAGCAGTTCTTC.

The chain joins TRBV5-8 to TRBJ1-1; 8 nucleotides match TRBD1. The CDR3 spans 13 residues. Unmatched junction bases numbered 7, after V lost 4 bases and J lost 8 bases. Germline V gene sequence: CDR1 SGHTS, CDR2 YDEGEE. The CDR3 protein is CASSLPRTGEAFF. The CDR3 DNA follows: TGTGCCAGCAGCCTACCCCGGACAGGGGAAGCTTTCTTT.